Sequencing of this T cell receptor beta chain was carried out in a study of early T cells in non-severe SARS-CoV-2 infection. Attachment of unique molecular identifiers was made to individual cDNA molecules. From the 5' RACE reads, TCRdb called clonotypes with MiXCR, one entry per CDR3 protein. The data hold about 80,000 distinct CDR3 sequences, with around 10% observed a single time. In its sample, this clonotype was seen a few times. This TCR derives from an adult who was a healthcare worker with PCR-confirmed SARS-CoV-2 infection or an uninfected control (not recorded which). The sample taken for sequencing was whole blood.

Here the CDR3 reads CASSLESGGYTF. In DNA form, the CDR3 reads TGCGCCAGCAGCTTGGAGTCTGGCGGCTACACCTTC. This sequence joins TRBV5-1 and TRBJ1-2; no clear D gene. The germline CDR1 and CDR2 sequences are SGHRS and YFSETQ. This CDR3 is built from 12 residues. The V end was cut by 0 bases, the J end by 8 bases, with 8 bases between.